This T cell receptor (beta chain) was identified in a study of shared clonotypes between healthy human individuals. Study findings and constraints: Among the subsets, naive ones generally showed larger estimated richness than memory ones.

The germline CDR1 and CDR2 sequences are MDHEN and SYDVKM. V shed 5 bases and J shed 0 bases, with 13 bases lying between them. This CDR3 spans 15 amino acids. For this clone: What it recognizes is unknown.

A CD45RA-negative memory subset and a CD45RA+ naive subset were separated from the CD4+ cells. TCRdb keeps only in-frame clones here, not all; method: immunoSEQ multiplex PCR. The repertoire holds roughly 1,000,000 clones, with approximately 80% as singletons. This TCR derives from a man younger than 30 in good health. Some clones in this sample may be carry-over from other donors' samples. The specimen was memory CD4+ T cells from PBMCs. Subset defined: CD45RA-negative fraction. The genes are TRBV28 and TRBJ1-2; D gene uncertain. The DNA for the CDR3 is TGTGCCAGCAGTCGCAGTGGCACGACTAACTATGGCTACACCTTC. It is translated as CASSRSGTTNYGYTF.